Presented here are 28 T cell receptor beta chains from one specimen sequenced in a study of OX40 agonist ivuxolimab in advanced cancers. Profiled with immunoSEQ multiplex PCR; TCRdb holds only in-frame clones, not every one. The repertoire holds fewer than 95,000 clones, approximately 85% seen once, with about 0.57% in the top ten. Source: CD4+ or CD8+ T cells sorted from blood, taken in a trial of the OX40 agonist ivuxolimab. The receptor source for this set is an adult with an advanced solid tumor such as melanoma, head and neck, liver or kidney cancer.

CDR3 loop: CASSQDGWGQPQGELFF. As DNA, the CDR3 is TGTGCCAGCAGCCAAGATGGGTGGGGACAGCCTCAAGGGGAGCTGTTTTTT. The rearrangement joins TRBV14 to TRBJ2-2; 7 bases line up with TRBD1. This CDR3 spans 17 amino acids. The germline CDR1 and CDR2 sequences are SGHDN and FVKESK. V gave up 0 bases and J gave up 8 bases; unmatched junction bases: 12.

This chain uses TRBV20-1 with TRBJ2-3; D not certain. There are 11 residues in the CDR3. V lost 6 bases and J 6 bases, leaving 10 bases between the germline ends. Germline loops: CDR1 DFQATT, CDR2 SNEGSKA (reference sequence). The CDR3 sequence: CSARLRDTQYF. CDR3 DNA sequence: TGCAGTGCACGGTTACGGGATACGCAGTATTTT.

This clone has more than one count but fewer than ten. CDR3 sequence reads: CASSTPTGPTDTQYF. In DNA, the CDR3 is TGTGCCAGCAGCACCCCGACAGGGCCCACAGATACGCAGTATTTT. The gene calls are TRBV9 and TRBJ2-3, with 7 bases that match TRBD1. Germline V gives CDR1 SGDLS, CDR2 YYNGEE. The CDR3 consists of 15 residues. The V and J ends lost 4 bases and 2 bases, in that order; junction bases with no gene match: 7.

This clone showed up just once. The CDR3 region is CASSAFRAGELFF. The DNA of the CDR3 is TGTGCCAGCAGTGCCTTTAGGGCCGGGGAGCTGTTTTTT. The chain joins TRBV25-1 to TRBJ2-2; no definite D call. This CDR3 contains 13 residues. V lost 4 bases, J lost 6 bases, and 9 bases lay in between. Germline V CDR1 and CDR2: MGHDK, SYGVNS.

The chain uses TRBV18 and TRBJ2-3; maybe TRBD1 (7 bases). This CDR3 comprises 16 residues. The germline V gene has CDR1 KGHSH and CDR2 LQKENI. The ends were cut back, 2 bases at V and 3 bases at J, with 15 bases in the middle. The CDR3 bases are TGTGCCAGCTCACCAATTGACAGGGCGGGAACAGATACGCAGTATTTT. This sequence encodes CASSPIDRAGTDTQYF.

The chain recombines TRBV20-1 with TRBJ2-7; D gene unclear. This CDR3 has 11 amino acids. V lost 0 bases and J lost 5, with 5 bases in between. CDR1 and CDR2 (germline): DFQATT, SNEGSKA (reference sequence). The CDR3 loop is CSAREKDEQYF. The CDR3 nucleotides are TGCAGTGCTAGAGAGAAGGACGAGCAGTACTTC.

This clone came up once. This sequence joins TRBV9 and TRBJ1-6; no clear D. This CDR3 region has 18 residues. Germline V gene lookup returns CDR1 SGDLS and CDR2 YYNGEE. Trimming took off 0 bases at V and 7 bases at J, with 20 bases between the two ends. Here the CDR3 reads CASSVALMNGVTNSPLHF. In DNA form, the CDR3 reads TGTGCCAGCAGCGTAGCTTTGATGAATGGGGTGACCAATTCACCCCTCCACTTT.

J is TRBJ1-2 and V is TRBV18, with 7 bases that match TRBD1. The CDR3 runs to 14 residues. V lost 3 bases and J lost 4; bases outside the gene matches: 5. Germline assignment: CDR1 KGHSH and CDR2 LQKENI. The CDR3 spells CASSPARDSYGYTF. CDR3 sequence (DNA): TGTGCCAGCTCACCTGCGCGGGACAGCTATGGCTACACCTTC.

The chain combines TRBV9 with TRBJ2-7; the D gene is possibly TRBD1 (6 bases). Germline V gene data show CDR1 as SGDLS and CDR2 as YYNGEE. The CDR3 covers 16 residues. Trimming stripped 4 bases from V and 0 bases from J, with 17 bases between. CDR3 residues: CASSPRGVGGSYEQYF. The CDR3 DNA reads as TGTGCCAGCAGCCCCCGTGGGGTAGGGGGCTCCTACGAGCAGTACTTC.

The CDR3, as DNA: TGTGCCAGCAGCCCACTAACGGGGGGGGTCGGTACGCAGTATTTT. Residues: CASSPLTGGVGTQYF. This chain uses TRBV7-2 with TRBJ2-3; 8 nucleotides line up with TRBD2. Germline V gene data show CDR1 as SGHTA and CDR2 as FQGNSA. Trimming cost V 5 bases and J 8 bases; bases outside gene matches: 12. The CDR3 covers 15 residues.

The CDR3 region is CASHPGTNYGYTF. The DNA for the CDR3 is TGTGCCAGCCACCCCGGGACCAACTATGGCTACACCTTC. The chain couples TRBV5-6 to TRBJ1-2; a weak D match, TRBD1 (5 bases). Germline loops: CDR1 SGHDT, CDR2 YYEEEE. The CDR3 is 13 residues long. V gave up 7 bases and J gave up 2 bases, with 12 bases separating them.

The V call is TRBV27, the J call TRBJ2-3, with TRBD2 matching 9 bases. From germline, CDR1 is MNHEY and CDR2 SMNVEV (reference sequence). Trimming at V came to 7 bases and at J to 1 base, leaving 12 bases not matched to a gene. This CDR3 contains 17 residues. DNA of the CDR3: TGTGCCAGCAAGCCCTCCAGCGGGGGGAGGCGCACAGATACGCAGTATTTT. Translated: CASKPSSGGRRTDTQYF.

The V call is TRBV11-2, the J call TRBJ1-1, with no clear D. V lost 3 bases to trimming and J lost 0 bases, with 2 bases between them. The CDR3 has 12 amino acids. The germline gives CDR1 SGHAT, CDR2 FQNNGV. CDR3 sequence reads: CASSFLNTEAFF. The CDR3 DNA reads TGTGCCAGCAGCTTTCTGAACACTGAAGCTTTCTTT.

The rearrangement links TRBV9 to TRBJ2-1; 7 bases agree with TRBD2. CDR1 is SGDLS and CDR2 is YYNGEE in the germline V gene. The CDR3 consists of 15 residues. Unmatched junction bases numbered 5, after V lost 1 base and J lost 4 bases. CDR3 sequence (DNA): TGTGCCAGCAGCGTACTAACGGGGGGTTACAATGAGCAGTTCTTC. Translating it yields CASSVLTGGYNEQFF.

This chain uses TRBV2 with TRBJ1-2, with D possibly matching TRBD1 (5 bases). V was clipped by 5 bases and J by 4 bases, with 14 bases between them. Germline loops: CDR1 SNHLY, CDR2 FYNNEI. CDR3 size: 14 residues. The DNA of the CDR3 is TGTGCCAGCAGTTTCCAGGGTCTGGGCTATGGCTACACCTTC. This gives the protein CASSFQGLGYGYTF.

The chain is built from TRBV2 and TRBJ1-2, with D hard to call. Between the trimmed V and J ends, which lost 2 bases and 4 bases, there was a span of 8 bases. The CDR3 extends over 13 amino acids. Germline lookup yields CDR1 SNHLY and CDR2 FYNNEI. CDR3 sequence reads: CASSEHGSYGYTF. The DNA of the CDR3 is TGTGCCAGCAGTGAACACGGAAGCTATGGCTACACCTTC.

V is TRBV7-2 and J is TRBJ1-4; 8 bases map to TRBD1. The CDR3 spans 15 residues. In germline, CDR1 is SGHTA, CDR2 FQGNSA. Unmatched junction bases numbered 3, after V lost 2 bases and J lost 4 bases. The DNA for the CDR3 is TGTGCCAGCAGCTTAAACAGGGGGAGTAATGAAAAACTGTTTTTT. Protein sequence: CASSLNRGSNEKLFF.

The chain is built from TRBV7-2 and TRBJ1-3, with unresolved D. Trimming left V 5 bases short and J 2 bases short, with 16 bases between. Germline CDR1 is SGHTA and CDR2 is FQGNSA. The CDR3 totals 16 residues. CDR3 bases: TGTGCCAGCAGCCCCCTCGGGTTGGGGACTGGAAACACCATATATTTT. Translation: CASSPLGLGTGNTIYF.

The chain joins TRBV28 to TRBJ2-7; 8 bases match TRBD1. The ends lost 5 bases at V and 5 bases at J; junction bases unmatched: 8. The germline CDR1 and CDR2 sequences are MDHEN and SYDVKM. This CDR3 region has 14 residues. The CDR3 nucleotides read TGTGCCAGCAGTACCGGACAGGGCGTCGACGAGCAGTACTTC. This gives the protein CASSTGQGVDEQYF.

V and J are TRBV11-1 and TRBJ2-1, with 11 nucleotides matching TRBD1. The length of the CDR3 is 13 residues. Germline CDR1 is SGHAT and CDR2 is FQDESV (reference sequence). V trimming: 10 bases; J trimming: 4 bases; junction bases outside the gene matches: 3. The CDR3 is CATRDRGYNEQFF. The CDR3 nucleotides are TGTGCCACCCGGGACAGGGGGTACAATGAGCAGTTCTTC.

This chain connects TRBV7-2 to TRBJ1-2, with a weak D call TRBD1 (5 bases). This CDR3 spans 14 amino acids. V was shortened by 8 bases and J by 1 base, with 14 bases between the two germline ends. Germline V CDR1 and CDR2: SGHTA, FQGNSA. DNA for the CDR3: TGTGCCAGCTTTCCCGGGGGTTTTAACTATGGCTACACCTTC. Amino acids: CASFPGGFNYGYTF. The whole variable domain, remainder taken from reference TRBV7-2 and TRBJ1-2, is GAGVSQSPSNKVTEKGKDVELRCDPISGHTALYWYRQSLGQGLEFLIYFQGNSAPDKSGLPSDRFSAERTGGSVSTLTIQRTQQEDSAVYLCASFPGGFNYGYTFGSGTRLTVV.

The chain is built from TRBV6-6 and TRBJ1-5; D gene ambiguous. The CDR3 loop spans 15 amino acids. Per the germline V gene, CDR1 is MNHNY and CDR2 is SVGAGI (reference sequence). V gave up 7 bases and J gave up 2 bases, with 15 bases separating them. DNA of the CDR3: TGTGCCAGCAATCCGCGGGTAGGTCGCAATCAGCCCCAGCATTTT. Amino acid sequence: CASNPRVGRNQPQHF.

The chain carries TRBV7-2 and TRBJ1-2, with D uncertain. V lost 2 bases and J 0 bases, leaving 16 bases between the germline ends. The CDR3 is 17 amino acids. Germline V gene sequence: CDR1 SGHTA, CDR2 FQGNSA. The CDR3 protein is CASSLSGRTRANYGYTF. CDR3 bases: TGTGCCAGCAGCTTATCCGGACGGACCCGAGCTAACTATGGCTACACCTTC.

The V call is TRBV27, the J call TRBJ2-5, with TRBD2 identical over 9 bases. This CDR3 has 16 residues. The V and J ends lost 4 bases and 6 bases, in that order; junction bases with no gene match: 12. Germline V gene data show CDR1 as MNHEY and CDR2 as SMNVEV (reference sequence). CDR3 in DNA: TGTGCCAGCAGTTCTCCAAGCGGGGGGTTCGCCAAGACCCAGTACTTC. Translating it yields CASSSPSGGFAKTQYF.

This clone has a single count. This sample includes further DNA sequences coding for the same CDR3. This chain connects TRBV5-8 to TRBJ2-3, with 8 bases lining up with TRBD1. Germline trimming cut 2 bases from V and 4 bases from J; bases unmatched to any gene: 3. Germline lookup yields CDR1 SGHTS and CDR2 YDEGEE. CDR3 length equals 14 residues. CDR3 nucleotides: TGTGCCAGCAGCTTCGACAGGGGAGCAGATACGCAGTATTTT. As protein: CASSFDRGADTQYF.

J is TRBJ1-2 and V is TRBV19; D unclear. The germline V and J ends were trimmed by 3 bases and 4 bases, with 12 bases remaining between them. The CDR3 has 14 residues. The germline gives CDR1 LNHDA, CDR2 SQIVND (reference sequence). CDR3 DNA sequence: TGTGCCAGTAGTATTGGTCCGGTGGTCTATGGCTACACCTTC. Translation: CASSIGPVVYGYTF.

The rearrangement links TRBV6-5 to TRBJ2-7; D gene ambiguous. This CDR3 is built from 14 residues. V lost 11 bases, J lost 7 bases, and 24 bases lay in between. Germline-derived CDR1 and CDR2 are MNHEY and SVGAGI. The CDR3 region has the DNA TGTGCCGCCGGTCCGACACAACCTACGAAAGAGCAGTACTTC. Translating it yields CAAGPTQPTKEQYF.

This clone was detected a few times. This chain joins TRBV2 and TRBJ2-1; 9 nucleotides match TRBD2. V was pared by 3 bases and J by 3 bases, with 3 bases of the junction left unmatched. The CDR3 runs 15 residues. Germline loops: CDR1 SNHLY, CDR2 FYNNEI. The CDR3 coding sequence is TGTGCCAGCAGTGATAGCGGGGGTCACTACAATGAGCAGTTCTTC. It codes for CASSDSGGHYNEQFF.